A single sample is the source of the 5 T cell receptor beta chains below, sequenced in a study of blood T cell repertoires in COVID-19. Repertoires were generated with immunoSEQ multiplex PCR, while TCRdb's copy carries only in-frame clones and drops some. The sample has over 250,000 clones; about 73% are singletons. Source material: peripheral blood. The receptors originated from a woman of 80 years or more with acute or convalescent COVID-19.

The gene calls are TRBV6-5 and TRBJ2-7; maybe TRBD2 (6 bases). V was shortened by 0 bases and J by 5 bases, with 14 bases between the two germline ends. Germline V CDR1 and CDR2: MNHEY, SVGAGI. The CDR3 length is 15 residues. DNA of the CDR3: TGTGCCAGCAGTTACTCTGGGGGAGGTGACGACGAGCAGTACTTC. Translating it yields CASSYSGGGDDEQYF.

The chain is built from TRBV30 and TRBJ1-5, with D tentatively TRBD1 (6 bases). The CDR3 sequence is 15 residues long. V lost 5 bases to trimming and J lost 7 bases, with 21 bases between them. Looked up from germline, CDR1 is GTSNPN and CDR2 is SVGIG (reference sequence). The CDR3 region has the DNA TGTGCCTGGTCCCTGGGGGGTCCGGGGGGCCAGCCCCAGCATTTT. Its protein product is CAWSLGGPGGQPQHF.

This rearrangement joins TRBV10-3 to TRBJ1-1; D unresolved. CDR3 length equals 12 residues. Germline-derived CDR1 and CDR2 are ENHRY and SYGVKD. Trimming removed 10 bases at V and 11 bases at J, with 20 bases between. CDR3 protein: CATGREDRAAFF. The DNA of the CDR3 is TGTGCCACCGGACGGGAAGATAGGGCGGCTTTCTTT.

The J gene is TRBJ2-1, the V gene TRBV2; tentatively, D is TRBD2 (5 bases). The germline V gene encodes CDR1 SNHLY and CDR2 FYNNEI. V was cut by 10 bases and J by 8 bases, with 27 bases left in between. CDR3 size: 16 residues. The CDR3 spells CATLRESRSRRDEQFF. In nucleotides, the CDR3 is TGTGCCACCCTAAGGGAGAGTCGGAGTAGGCGCGATGAGCAGTTCTTC.

The chain uses TRBV19 and TRBJ1-5; a weak D match, TRBD1 (5 bases). The V gene's germline CDR1 is LNHDA and CDR2 SQIVND (reference sequence). The germline V and J ends were trimmed by 0 bases and 1 base, with 22 bases remaining between them. CDR3 length: 20 residues. The CDR3 here is CASSIDLGHGSGRSNQPQHF. The CDR3 nucleotides are TGTGCCAGTAGTATAGATCTAGGACATGGGTCGGGTCGGAGCAATCAGCCCCAGCATTTT.